The 13 T cell receptor beta chains listed next were all sequenced from one sample in a study of blood T cell repertoires in COVID-19. TCRdb keeps only in-frame clones here, not all; method: immunoSEQ multiplex PCR. The sample shows tens of thousands of clones, 68% of them seen only once. The sequenced material came from peripheral blood. The receptors here all came from a woman in her 70s with acute or convalescent COVID-19.

The chain combines TRBV7-2 with TRBJ1-1; D is possibly TRBD1 (5 bases). The CDR3 covers 14 residues. The V and J ends lost 1 base and 6 bases respectively, with 12 bases between them. The germline gives CDR1 SGHTA, CDR2 FQGNSA. This CDR3 reads CASSLDQGRAEAFF. The DNA of the CDR3 is TGTGCCAGCAGCTTAGATCAGGGCCGGGCTGAAGCTTTCTTT.

There are a few counts of this clone. The chain is built from TRBV6-4 and TRBJ2-7; 7 bases match TRBD1. The CDR3 loop spans 15 amino acids. V dropped 2 bases and J dropped 3; count of bases not matched to a gene: 7. Germline V gene sequence: CDR1 MRHNA, CDR2 SNTAGT. In nucleotides, the CDR3 is TGTGCCAGCAGTGACCGGGACAGCATTCTCTACGAGCAGTACTTC. It codes for CASSDRDSILYEQYF.

The chain joins TRBV10-2 to TRBJ1-3; D is perhaps TRBD1 (5 bases). From germline, CDR1 is WSHSY and CDR2 SAAADI. The CDR3 runs to 15 residues. Deletions cut 5 bases from V and 2 bases from J, with 13 bases between. CDR3 sequence: CASSTGGEPGNTIYF. CDR3 DNA: TGCGCCAGCAGTACCGGAGGGGAGCCTGGAAACACCATATATTTT.

V gene TRBV3-1 (or the pseudogene TRBV3-2) combines with J gene TRBJ1-1; TRBD1 matches at 9 bases. Unmatched junction bases numbered 1, after V lost 5 bases and J lost 0 bases. This CDR3 has 14 amino acids. Germline CDR1 reads LGHDT; CDR2 reads YNNKEL (reference sequence). CDR3 nucleotide sequence: TGTGCCAGCAGCAGGGACAGGGTGAACACTGAAGCTTTCTTT. Its protein product is CASSRDRVNTEAFF.

This clone was seen only a few times. V and J are TRBV6-5 and TRBJ2-1; TRBD1 matches 9 bases. Germline V gives CDR1 MNHEY, CDR2 SVGAGI. CDR3 length: 14 residues. J gave up 4 bases and V 7 bases, and 5 bases lay outside the gene matches. The CDR3, as DNA: TGTGCCAGCATCAGGGGACAGGGATACAATGAGCAGTTCTTC. Amino acid sequence: CASIRGQGYNEQFF.

The V gene is TRBV27, the J gene TRBJ2-7; TRBD1 is a possible D gene (6 bases). The CDR3 runs to 14 residues. The V and J ends lost 7 bases and 3 bases respectively, with 16 bases between them. Germline CDR1 reads MNHEY; CDR2 reads SMNVEV (reference sequence). This CDR3 is CASKGGGHLYEQYF. CDR3 sequence (DNA): TGTGCCAGCAAAGGTGGGGGACACCTCTACGAGCAGTACTTC.

The sample holds one count of this clone. The genes are TRBV9 and TRBJ2-1, with 8 bases identical to TRBD2. V dropped 2 bases and J dropped 7; count of bases not matched to a gene: 11. Germline assignment: CDR1 SGDLS and CDR2 YYNGEE. The CDR3 has 16 residues. CDR3 nucleotide sequence: TGTGCCAGCAGCGTCTATCCGGGGGGGCTCGTGAATGAGCAGTTCTTC. Translated, it gives CASSVYPGGLVNEQFF. Together with reference TRBV9 and TRBJ2-1, the CDR3 gives the full variable domain: DSGVTQTPKHLITATGQRVTLRCSPRSGDLSVYWYQQSLDQGLQFLIQYYNGEERAKGNILERFSAQQFPDLHSELNLSSLELGDSALYFCASSVYPGGLVNEQFFGPGTRLTVL.

V is TRBV3-1 (or the pseudogene TRBV3-2) and J is TRBJ2-5; the match to TRBD2 covers 11 bases. The length of the CDR3 is 17 residues. Germline V lookup: CDR1 LGHDT, CDR2 YNNKEL (reference sequence). J was trimmed by 7 bases and V by 0 bases; bases with no gene match: 10. This CDR3 reads CASSQDGNSGGAATQYF. The CDR3 DNA sequence: TGTGCCAGCAGCCAAGATGGGAATAGCGGGGGGGCTGCGACCCAGTACTTC.

The chain employs TRBV11-1 and TRBJ2-1; TRBD2 agrees at 8 bases. The CDR3 is 14 amino acids. Germline V gene sequence: CDR1 SGHAT, CDR2 FQDESV (reference sequence). V was pared by 5 bases and J by 6 bases, with 6 bases of the junction left unmatched. CDR3 sequence: CASSVSGRANEQFF. CDR3 DNA: TGTGCCAGCAGCGTAAGCGGGAGAGCCAATGAGCAGTTCTTC.

CDR3: CASSQEPGLAGELFF. DNA of the CDR3: TGCGCCAGCAGCCAGGAGCCAGGGCTCGCCGGGGAGCTGTTTTTT. This sequence joins TRBV5-1 and TRBJ2-2; possible D gene TRBD1, 5 bases. The CDR3 runs 15 residues. The V and J ends lost 4 bases and 6 bases respectively, with 16 bases between them. Germline V CDR1 and CDR2: SGHRS, YFSETQ.

The V gene is TRBV19, the J gene TRBJ1-5; D perhaps matches TRBD1 (5 bases). The V and J ends lost 6 bases and 2 bases respectively, with 17 bases between them. The germline gives CDR1 LNHDA, CDR2 SQIVND (reference sequence). The CDR3 is 16 amino acids. The CDR3 protein is CASSPGGYRGNQPQHF. CDR3 coding DNA: TGTGCCAGTAGCCCGGGGGGGTATAGGGGCAATCAGCCCCAGCATTTT.

CDR3 amino acids: CASSDTSGSWEQYF. CDR3 coding DNA: TGTGCCAGCAGTGATACTAGCGGATCCTGGGAGCAGTACTTC. The chain links TRBV25-1 to TRBJ2-7; the match to TRBD2 covers 8 bases. Germline V CDR1 and CDR2: MGHDK, SYGVNS. CDR3 length equals 14 residues. V was clipped by 3 bases and J by 7 bases; unmatched bases: 8.

The chain is built from TRBV4-1 and TRBJ2-3; the D gene is possibly TRBD2 (6 bases). This CDR3 is built from 16 residues. The germline V gene has CDR1 MGHRA and CDR2 YSYEKL. Trimming took off 1 base at V and 1 base at J, with 12 bases between the two ends. As DNA, the CDR3 is TGCGCCAGCAGCCAAGCCCGGGGCGGGGGCACAGATACGCAGTATTTT. This encodes CASSQARGGGTDTQYF.